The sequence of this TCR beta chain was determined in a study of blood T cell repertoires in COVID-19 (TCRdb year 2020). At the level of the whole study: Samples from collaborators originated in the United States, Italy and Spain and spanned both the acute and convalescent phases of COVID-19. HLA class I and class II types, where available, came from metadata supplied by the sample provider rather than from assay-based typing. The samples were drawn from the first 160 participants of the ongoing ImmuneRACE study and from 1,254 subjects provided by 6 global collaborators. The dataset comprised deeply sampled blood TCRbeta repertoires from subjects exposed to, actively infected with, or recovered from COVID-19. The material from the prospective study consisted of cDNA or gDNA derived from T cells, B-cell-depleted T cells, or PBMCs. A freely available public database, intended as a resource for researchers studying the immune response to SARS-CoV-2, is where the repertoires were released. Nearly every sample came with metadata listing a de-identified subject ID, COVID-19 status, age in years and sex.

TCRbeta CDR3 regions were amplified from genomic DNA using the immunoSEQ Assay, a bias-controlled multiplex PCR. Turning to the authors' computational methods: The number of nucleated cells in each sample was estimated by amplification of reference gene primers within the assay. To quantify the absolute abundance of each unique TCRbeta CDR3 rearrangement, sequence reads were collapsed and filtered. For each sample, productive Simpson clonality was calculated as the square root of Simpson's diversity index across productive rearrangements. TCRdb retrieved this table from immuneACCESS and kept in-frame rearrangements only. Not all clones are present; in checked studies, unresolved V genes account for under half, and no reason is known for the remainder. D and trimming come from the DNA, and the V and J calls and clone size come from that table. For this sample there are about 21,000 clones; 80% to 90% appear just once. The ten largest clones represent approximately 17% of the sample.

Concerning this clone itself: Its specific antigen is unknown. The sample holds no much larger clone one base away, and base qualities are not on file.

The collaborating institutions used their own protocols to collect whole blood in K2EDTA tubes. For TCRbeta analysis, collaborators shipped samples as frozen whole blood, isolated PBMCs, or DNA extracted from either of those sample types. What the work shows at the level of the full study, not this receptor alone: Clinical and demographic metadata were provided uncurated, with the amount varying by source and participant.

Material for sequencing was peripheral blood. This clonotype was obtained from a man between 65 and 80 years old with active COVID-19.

The DNA sequence follows: TGCGCCAGCAGCACAGGGACAGACTTTAGTAACTATGGCTACACCTTC. Its translation is CASSTGTDFSNYGYTF. The chain joins TRBV5-1 to TRBJ1-2, and 7 junction bases match TRBD1. Per the germline V gene, SGHRS is the CDR1 and YFSETQ is the CDR2. Germline trimming amounts to 4 bases on V and 1 base on J, with 10 as the count of junction bases outside the gene matches. There are 16 amino acids in the CDR3, from cysteine to phenylalanine inclusive. Only the CDR3 DNA stays, 48 bases, in frame from base 1.